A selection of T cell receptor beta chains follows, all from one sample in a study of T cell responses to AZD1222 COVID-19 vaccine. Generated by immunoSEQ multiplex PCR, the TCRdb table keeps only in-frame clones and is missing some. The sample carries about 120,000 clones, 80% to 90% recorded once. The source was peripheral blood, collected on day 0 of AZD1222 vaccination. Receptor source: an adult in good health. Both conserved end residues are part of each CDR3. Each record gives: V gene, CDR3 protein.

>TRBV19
CASSHPQGTDTQYF
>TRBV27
CASSPRTGASRNEKLFF
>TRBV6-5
CASKTAGSDTQYF
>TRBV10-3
CAIKPGQGQYEQYF
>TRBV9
CASSVAGARSEKLFF
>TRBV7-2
CASSLERNMRYTF
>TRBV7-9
CASSPQGIGNYGYTF
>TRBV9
CASSAGQLGQETQYF
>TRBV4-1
CASSQARGFSDRGEAFF
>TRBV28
CASSFRGPHEQFF
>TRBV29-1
CSVQGADQPQHF
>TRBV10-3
CAINSGRESNEQFF
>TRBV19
CASSINHGRGYEQYF
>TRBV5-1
CASRVRDRGLSEAFF
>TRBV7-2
CASRRGGAAVYEQYF
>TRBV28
CASGRGSTIF
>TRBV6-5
CASSYGRVGQPQHF
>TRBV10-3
CAISFGELSSYNEQFF
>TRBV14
CASSLRLPGTDTQYF
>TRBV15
CATSRAPTSTDTQYF
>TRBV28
CASSELNQPQHF
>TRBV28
CASSPGGGLTSQYF
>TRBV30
CAWSVPGQGGYTF
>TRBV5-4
CASSRDTIGDTIYF
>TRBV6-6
CASSLASQPQHF
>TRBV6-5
CASREGHTRYEQYF
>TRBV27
CASSLKQAASYEQYF
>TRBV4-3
CASSQEVGGLKYNEQFF
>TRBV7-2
CASTLGLAGVLSTDTQYF
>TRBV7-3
CASSLGASDYNEQFF
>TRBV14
CASSQEYLEKLFF
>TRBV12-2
CASRYRLGTDTQYF
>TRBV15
CATSRSSGHNYNEQFF
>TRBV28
CASSLINYYGYTF
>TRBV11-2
CASSTLTSSGELFF
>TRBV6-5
CASSYGGSQGRYEQYF
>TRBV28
CASSFGQRMKDRIHPQDQETQYF
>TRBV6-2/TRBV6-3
CASSYRLAGREQFF
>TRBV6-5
CASSYSRTGAFLEQYF
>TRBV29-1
CSVGAGAYEQYF
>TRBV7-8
CASSPLARTQGATDTQYF
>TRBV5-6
CASSLAAGHGGYTF
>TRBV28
CASTPHPRGEQYF
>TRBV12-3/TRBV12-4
CAITGTGGTEAFF
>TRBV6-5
CASSSWGTEAFF
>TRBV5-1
CASSLGAGATSGELFF
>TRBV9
CASSITNTDTQYF
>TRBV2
CASSPRRLHYGYTF
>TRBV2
CASSRTSGAAQTQYF
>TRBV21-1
CASSHERRTTSGRNYEQYF
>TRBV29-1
CSVWVNTEAFF
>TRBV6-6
CASSFTENTEAFF
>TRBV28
CASTRDRDTGELFF
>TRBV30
CAWSVRTGEDEQYF
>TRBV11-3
CASSLGGRANTQYF